This T cell receptor beta chain was captured by sequencing in a study of T cell responses to AZD1222 COVID-19 vaccine. The CDR3 loop spans 15 amino acids. Germline V CDR1 and CDR2: SGDLS, YYNGEE. V shed 1 base and J shed 0 bases, with 8 bases lying between them. Regarding the study as a whole: A mostly white British donor set with more females was recruited, and clonal diversity was possibly underestimated. Two doses of AZD1222 preceded a rise in Spike-specific TCR breadth and depth. Repertoire samples came only from after the peak T cell response.

Comments on this clone: What it binds is not known.

TCRdb's table, derived via immunoSEQ multiplex PCR, lists solely in-frame clones and lacks some. The sample comprises 98,000 or so clones, 93% of which are singletons, and around 4.7% rests with the top ten. The chain employs TRBV9 and TRBJ2-1; D call uncertain. Sequenced here: peripheral blood, sampled on day 0 of AZD1222 vaccination. The receptor comes from an adult in good health. The CDR3 is CASSVNSHSYNEQFF. CDR3 nucleotide sequence: TGTGCCAGCAGCGTAAACAGCCACTCCTACAATGAGCAGTTCTTC.